This T cell receptor (beta chain) was sequenced for a study of blood T cell repertoires in COVID-19. Turning to the study itself: The United States, Italy and Spain were the sources of the acute and convalescent COVID-19 samples. From T cells, B-cell-depleted T cells, or PBMCs came the material, which was cDNA or gDNA.

As handled by the study authors: Estimates of nucleated cell counts were drawn from the amplification of reference gene primers. TCRdb's copy holds only in-frame clones and misses some; the assay was immunoSEQ multiplex PCR. V and J calls and clone size follow that table, whereas D and trimming were derived from the DNA. The data contain approximately 240,000 clones, about 85% of them singletons. Germline V gives CDR1 SGDLS, CDR2 YYNGEE. Between the trimmed V and J ends, which lost 1 base and 0 bases, there was a span of 5 bases. The CDR3 contains 14 residues. The chain carries TRBV9 and TRBJ1-3; D call uncertain. The sample taken for sequencing was peripheral blood. The receptor was derived from a woman between 18 and 30 years old who had recovered from COVID-19. CDR3 residues: CASSVSSSGNTIYF. The CDR3 coding sequence is TGTGCCAGCAGCGTATCGTCCTCTGGAAACACCATATATTTT. The full variable domain, with the rest looked up from reference TRBV9 and TRBJ1-3, is DSGVTQTPKHLITATGQRVTLRCSPRSGDLSVYWYQQSLDQGLQFLIQYYNGEERAKGNILERFSAQQFPDLHSELNLSSLELGDSALYFCASSVSSSGNTIYFGEGSWLTVV.